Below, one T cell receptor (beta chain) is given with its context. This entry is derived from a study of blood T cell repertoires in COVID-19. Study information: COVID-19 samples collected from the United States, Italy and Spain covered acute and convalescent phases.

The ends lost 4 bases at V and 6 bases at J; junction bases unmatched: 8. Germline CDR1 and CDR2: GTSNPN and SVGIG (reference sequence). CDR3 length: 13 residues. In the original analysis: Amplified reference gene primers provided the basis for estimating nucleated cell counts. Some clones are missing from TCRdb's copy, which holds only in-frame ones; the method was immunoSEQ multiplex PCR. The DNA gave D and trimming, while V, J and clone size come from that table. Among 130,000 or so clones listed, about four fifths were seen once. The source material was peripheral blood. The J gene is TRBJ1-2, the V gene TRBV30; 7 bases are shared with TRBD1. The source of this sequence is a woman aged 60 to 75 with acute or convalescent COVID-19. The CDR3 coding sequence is TGTGCCTGGACTCTCCAGGGGGTAAATGGCTACACCTTC. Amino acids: CAWTLQGVNGYTF.